The next 7 T cell receptor beta chains were all read from a single sample in a study of OX40 agonist ivuxolimab in advanced cancers. Sequenced by immunoSEQ multiplex PCR; TCRdb stores in-frame clones only, minus some. The data hold about 50,000 clones, with roughly 90% observed a single time. The specimen comprised CD4+ or CD8+ T cells sorted from blood, sampled in a trial of the OX40 agonist ivuxolimab. The source of these receptors is an adult with an advanced solid tumor such as melanoma, head and neck, liver or kidney cancer.

The chain joins TRBV28 to TRBJ1-2; D unclear. The CDR3 is 14 residues long. Germline CDR1 is MDHEN and CDR2 is SYDVKM. V lost 3 bases and J 2 bases, leaving 10 bases between the germline ends. DNA of the CDR3: TGTGCCAGCAGTTTTCTCGGGGTGAACTATGGCTACACCTTC. Amino acid sequence: CASSFLGVNYGYTF.

The chain combines TRBV7-3 with TRBJ2-3; 12 bases fit TRBD2. J gave up 0 bases and V 1 base, and 8 bases lay outside the gene matches. CDR1 is SGHTA and CDR2 is FQGTGA in the germline V gene. This CDR3 region has 19 residues. The CDR3 DNA is TGTGCCAGCAGCTTAAAGGTGGGACTAGCGGGCCCTAGCACAGATACGCAGTATTTT. Translated: CASSLKVGLAGPSTDTQYF. Full variable domain (remainder filled in from reference TRBV7-3 and TRBJ2-3): GAGVSQTPSNKVTEKGKYVELRCDPISGHTALYWYRQSLGQGPEFLIYFQGTGAADDSGLPNDRFFAVRPEGSVSTLKIQRTERGDSAVYLCASSLKVGLAGPSTDTQYFGPGTRLTVL.

This sequence joins TRBV28 and TRBJ2-7; 8 bases match TRBD1. The J segment lost 3 bases and the V segment lost 6 bases, leaving 10 bases of the junction unmatched. CDR1 is MDHEN, CDR2 SYDVKM, per germline. The CDR3 is made up of 15 amino acids. CDR3 residues: CASRYRPGQDYEQYF. The CDR3 nucleotides read TGTGCCAGCAGATATAGACCGGGACAGGACTACGAGCAGTACTTC. Complete variable domain (other parts from reference TRBV28 and TRBJ2-7): DVKVTQSSRYLVKRTGEKVFLECVQDMDHENMFWYRQDPGLGLRLIYFSYDVKMKEKGDIPEGYSVSREKKERFSLILESASTNQTSMYLCASRYRPGQDYEQYFGPGTRLTVT.

The V call is TRBV11-2, the J call TRBJ2-2; 7 bases map to TRBD2. Germline loops: CDR1 SGHAT, CDR2 FQNNGV. The CDR3 runs 15 residues. J gave up 6 bases and V 4 bases, and 8 bases lay outside the gene matches. The CDR3 is CASSYRTSAPGELFF. CDR3 in DNA: TGTGCCAGCAGCTATCGGACTAGTGCTCCCGGGGAGCTGTTTTTT.

This chain joins TRBV7-2 and TRBJ2-1, with D maybe TRBD1 (6 bases). The CDR3 loop spans 12 amino acids. With 1 base removed from V and 10 bases from J, the gap between germline ends came to 8 bases. The V gene's germline CDR1 is SGHTA and CDR2 FQGNSA. The CDR3 protein is CASSLEGVEQFF. In DNA, the CDR3 is TGTGCCAGCAGCTTAGAGGGGGTGGAGCAGTTCTTC.

The rearrangement joins TRBV2 to TRBJ2-7; a weak D match, TRBD1 (6 bases). This CDR3 has 14 amino acids. Germline CDR1 is SNHLY and CDR2 is FYNNEI. Trimming took 3 bases from V and 2 from J, leaving 11 bases between them. The CDR3 reads CASSDHRDPYEQYF. The CDR3 region has the DNA TGTGCCAGCAGTGACCACAGGGATCCCTACGAGCAGTACTTC.

The CDR3 protein is CASSQRGAGEKLFF. The CDR3 coding sequence is TGCGCCAGCAGCCAACGGGGGGCGGGTGAAAAACTGTTTTTT. The rearrangement joins TRBV4-3 to TRBJ1-4; D might be TRBD1 (6 bases). The germline gives CDR1 LGHNA, CDR2 YSLEER. The CDR3 is 14 amino acids. The V end lost 2 bases, the J end lost 7 bases, and 11 bases lay between the germline ends.